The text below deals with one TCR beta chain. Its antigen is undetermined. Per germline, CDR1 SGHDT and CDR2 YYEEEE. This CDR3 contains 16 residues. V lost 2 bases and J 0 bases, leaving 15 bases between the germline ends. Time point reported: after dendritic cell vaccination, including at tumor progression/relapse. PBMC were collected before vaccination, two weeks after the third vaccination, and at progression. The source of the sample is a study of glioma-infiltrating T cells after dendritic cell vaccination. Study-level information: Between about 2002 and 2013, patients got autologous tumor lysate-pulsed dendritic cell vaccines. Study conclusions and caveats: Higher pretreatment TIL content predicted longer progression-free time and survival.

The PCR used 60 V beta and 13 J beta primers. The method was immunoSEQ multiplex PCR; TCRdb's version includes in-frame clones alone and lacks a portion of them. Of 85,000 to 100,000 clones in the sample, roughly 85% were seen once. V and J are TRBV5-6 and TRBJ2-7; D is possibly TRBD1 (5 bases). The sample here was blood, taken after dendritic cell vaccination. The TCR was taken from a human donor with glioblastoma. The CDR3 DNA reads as TGTGCCAGCAGCTTCGATACCAACAGGTTCTCCTACGAGCAGTACTTC. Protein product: CASSFDTNRFSYEQYF.